This T cell receptor (beta chain) was recovered during a study of PD-1 blockade in classical Hodgkin lymphoma. Study results and limitations: Complete responders entered with baseline diversity on par with newly diagnosed patients, the results showed. By C4D1 there was a significant rise in CD4+ TCR diversity but not in CD8+ TCR diversity.

In germline, CDR1 is SEHNR, CDR2 FQNEAQ (reference sequence). The CDR3 runs to 14 residues. V gave up 5 bases and J gave up 7 bases, with 17 bases separating them. Each and every patient relapsed after autologous stem cell transplantation, and patients got differing brentuximab vedotin exposure. TCRdb's table, derived via immunoSEQ multiplex PCR, lists solely in-frame clones and lacks some. The sample lists over 15,000 clones, more than 55% occurring once. Concerning this clone itself: No antigen is known for it.

V and J are TRBV7-9 and TRBJ1-1; D unclear. The TCR comes from a human donor with classical Hodgkin lymphoma. The source material was peripheral blood mononuclear cells (PBMCs), sampled before the second cycle of nivolumab. The CDR3: CASSALSRAGEAFF. The DNA for the CDR3 is TGTGCCAGCAGCGCCCTTTCCCGGGCGGGTGAAGCTTTCTTT.